This T cell receptor (beta chain) is from a study of shared clonotypes between healthy human individuals. Findings and limits, study-wide: Apart from blood, nothing was sampled; tissue repertoires likely differ.

For this clone: As yet, its antigen is unknown.

The germline CDR1 and CDR2 sequences are SNHLY and FYNNEI. V trimming: 6 bases; J trimming: 9 bases; junction bases outside the gene matches: 10. CDR3 size: 15 residues. Produced via immunoSEQ multiplex PCR; TCRdb's table is partial and in-frame only. The top ten hold over 0.3% of the sample, which has 1,500,000 or so clones, 98% seen once. This rearrangement joins TRBV2 to TRBJ2-1; 11 bases agree with TRBD2. The TCR originated in a man aged 25 to 40 in good health. The specimen was naive CD4+ T cells sorted from blood. Indicated subset: CD45RA+ positively selected. The CDR3 protein is CASSPIAGGPGEQFF. For the CDR3, the DNA is TGTGCCAGCAGCCCCATAGCGGGAGGGCCGGGTGAGCAGTTCTTC.